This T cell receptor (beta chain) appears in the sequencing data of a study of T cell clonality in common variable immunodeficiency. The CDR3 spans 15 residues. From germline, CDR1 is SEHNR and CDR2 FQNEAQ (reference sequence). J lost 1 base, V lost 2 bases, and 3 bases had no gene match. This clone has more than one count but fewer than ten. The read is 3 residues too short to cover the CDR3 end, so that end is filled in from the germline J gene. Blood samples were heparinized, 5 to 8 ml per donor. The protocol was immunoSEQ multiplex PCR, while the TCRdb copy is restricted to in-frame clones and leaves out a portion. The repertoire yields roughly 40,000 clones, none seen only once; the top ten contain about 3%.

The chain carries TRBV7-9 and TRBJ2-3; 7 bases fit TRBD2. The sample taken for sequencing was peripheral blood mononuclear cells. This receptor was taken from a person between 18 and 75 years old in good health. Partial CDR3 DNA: TGTGCCAGCAGCTTAATCCGGGGGGGCACAGATACG. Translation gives CASSLIRGGTDT. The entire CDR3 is CASSLIRGGTDTQYF.